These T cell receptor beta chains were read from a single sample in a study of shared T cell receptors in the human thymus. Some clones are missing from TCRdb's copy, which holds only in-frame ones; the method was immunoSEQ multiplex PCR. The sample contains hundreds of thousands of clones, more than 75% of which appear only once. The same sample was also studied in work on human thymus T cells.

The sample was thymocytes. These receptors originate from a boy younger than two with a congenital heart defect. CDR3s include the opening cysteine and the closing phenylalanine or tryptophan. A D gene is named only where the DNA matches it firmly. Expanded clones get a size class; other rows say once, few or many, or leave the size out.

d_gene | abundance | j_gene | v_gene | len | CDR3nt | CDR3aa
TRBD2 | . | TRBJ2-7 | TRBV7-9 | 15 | TGTGCCAGCAGCCCGACTAGCGGGAGGCTTCGCGAGCAGTACTTC | CASSPTSGRLREQYF
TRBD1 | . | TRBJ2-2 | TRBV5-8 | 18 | TGTGCCAGCAGGAACGTCGGGACAGGGGTATCAGGCACCGGGGAGCTGTTTTTT | CASRNVGTGVSGTGELFF
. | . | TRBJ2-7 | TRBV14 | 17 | TGTGCCAGCAGCCAGTCCCACAGGGGGGGGTCGACGAGCGAGCAGTACTTC | CASSQSHRGGSTSEQYF
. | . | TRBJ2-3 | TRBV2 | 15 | TGTGCCAGCACCCGCCGGGGGTTAGGCACAGATACGCAGTATTTT | CASTRRGLGTDTQYF
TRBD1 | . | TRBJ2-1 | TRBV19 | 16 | TGTGCCAGTAGTATAGGGGGACAGGGGGCTGGGAATGAGCAGTTCTTC | CASSIGGQGAGNEQFF
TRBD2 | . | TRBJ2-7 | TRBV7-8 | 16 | TGTGCCAGCAGCTTTCAGCGGGAGGGGATGAACTACGAGCAGTACTTC | CASSFQREGMNYEQYF
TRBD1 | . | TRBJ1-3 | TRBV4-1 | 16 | TGCGCCAGCAGCCAAGAGAGCAGGGGGCGAGGAAACACCATATATTTT | CASSQESRGRGNTIYF
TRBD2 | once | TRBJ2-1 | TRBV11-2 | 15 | TGTGCCAGCAGCTCTCGGACTAGCCCCTACAATGAGCAGTTCTTC | CASSSRTSPYNEQFF
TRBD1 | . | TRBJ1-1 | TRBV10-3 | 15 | TGTGCCATCAGTGAGAAGGGACAGGGAAACACTGAAGCTTTCTTT | CAISEKGQGNTEAFF
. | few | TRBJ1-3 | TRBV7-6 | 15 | TGTGCCAGCAGCTCTAGGCCGGGTTCTGGAAACACCATATATTTT | CASSSRPGSGNTIYF
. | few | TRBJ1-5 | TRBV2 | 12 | TGTGCCAGCAGGGGGGGGGATCAGCCCCAGCATTTT | CASRGGDQPQHF
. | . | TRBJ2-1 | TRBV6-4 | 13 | TGTGCCAGCAGTGACTACTTCGGGAATGAGCAGTTCTTC | CASSDYFGNEQFF
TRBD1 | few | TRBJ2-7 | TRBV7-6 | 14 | TGTGCCAGCAGCTTAGGGGACAGGGTCGACGAGCAGTACTTC | CASSLGDRVDEQYF
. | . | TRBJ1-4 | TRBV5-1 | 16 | TGCGCCAGCAGCTTGGGGACGGGGGGGCCTAATGAAAAACTGTTTTTT | CASSLGTGGPNEKLFF
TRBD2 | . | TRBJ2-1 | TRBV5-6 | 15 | TGTGCCAGCAGCTATACTAGCGGGATCTACAATGAGCAGTTCTTC | CASSYTSGIYNEQFF
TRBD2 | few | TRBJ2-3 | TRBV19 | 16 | TGTGCCAGTAGTTCCACGACTAGCGGGAAGACAGATACGCAGTATTTT | CASSSTTSGKTDTQYF
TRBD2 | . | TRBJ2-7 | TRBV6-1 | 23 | TGTGCCAGCAGTGAAAGGGGATGGGGGGGTTATCCCTCTAGGGGCCTTCAACACTACGAGCAGTACTTC | CASSERGWGGYPSRGLQHYEQYF
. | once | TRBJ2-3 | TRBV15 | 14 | TGTGCCACCAGCAGAGGGGGCCTCACAGATACGCAGTATTTT | CATSRGGLTDTQYF
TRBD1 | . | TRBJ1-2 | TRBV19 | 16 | TGTGCCAGTTACGCCTCGAGGGGGCCCCTCTCTTATGGCTACACCTTC | CASYASRGPLSYGYTF
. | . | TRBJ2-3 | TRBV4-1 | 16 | TGCGCCAGCAGCCCCCACCCGGGGAGAAAGGCGGATACGCAGTATTTT | CASSPHPGRKADTQYF
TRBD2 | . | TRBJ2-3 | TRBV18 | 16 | TGTGCCAGCTCACCACCCCCTAGCGGGAGTTTGGATACGCAGTATTTT | CASSPPPSGSLDTQYF
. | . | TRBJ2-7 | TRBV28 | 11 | TGTGCCAGCAGCCCCCGGGACAAGCAGTACTTC | CASSPRDKQYF
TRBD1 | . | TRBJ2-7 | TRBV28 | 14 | TGTGCCAGCAGTAGACGACAGGGGGTCTACGAGCAGTACTTC | CASSRRQGVYEQYF
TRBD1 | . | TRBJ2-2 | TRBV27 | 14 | TGTGCCACCCGCGGGACAGGGGCGAGCGGGGAGCTGTTTTTT | CATRGTGASGELFF
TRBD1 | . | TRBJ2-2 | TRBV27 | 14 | TGTGCCAGCAGTCCACCGGGACAGGGCGGGGAGCTGTTTTTT | CASSPPGQGGELFF
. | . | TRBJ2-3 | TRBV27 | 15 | TGTGCCAGCAGTTCGGAGGGGTTGGCCACAGATACGCAGTATTTT | CASSSEGLATDTQYF
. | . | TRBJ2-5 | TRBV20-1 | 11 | TGCAGTGCCTCTAGCTTAGAGACCCAGTACTTC | CSASSLETQYF
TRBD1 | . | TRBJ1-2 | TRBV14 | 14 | TGTGCCAGCAGCCAAGGAGACTCAGGGGGCGTCTACACCTTC | CASSQGDSGGVYTF
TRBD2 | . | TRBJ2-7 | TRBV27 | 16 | TGTGCCAGCAGTCCTTGGGATAGCGGGAGAGTCCACGAGCAGTACTTC | CASSPWDSGRVHEQYF
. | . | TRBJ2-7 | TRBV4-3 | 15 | TGCGCCAGCAGCCAAGTGGGCGGGATTGTTTACGAGCAGTACTTC | CASSQVGGIVYEQYF
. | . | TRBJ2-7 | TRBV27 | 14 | TGTGCCAGCACCTTCTGGAGGGATTCCTACGAGCAGTACTTC | CASTFWRDSYEQYF
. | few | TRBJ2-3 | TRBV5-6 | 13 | TGTGCCAGCAGCTCGACAGGCTCAGATACGCAGTATTTT | CASSSTGSDTQYF
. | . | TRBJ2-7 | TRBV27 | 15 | TGTGCCAGCAGTCCCCGCTACGGGTTCAAGTACGAGCAGTACTTC | CASSPRYGFKYEQYF
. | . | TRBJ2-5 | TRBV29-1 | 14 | TGCAGCGTTGAAGATAAGGGTTCAGGGGAGACCCAGTACTTC | CSVEDKGSGETQYF
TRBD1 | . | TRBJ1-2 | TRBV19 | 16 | TGTGCCAGTAGTGGCCCGGGACAGGGTCGTAACTATGGCTACACCTTC | CASSGPGQGRNYGYTF
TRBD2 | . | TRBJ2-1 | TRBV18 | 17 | TGTGCCAGCTCAGGGACTAGCGGGCTTTACCCCTACAATGAGCAGTTCTTC | CASSGTSGLYPYNEQFF
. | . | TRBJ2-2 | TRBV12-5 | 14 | TGTGCTAGTGGTCGAGACGGGGGCACCGGGGAGCTGTTTTTT | CASGRDGGTGELFF
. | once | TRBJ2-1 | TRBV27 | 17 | TGTGCCAGCAGTTTTGGGGTAGGGGAGGCCCCCTACAATGAGCAGTTCTTC | CASSFGVGEAPYNEQFF
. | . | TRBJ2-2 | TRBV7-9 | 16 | TGTGCCAGCAGCCCATCGGGACACCCGAACACCGGGGAGCTGTTTTTT | CASSPSGHPNTGELFF
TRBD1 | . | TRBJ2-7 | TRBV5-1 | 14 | TGCGCCAGCAGCTTGGCACAGGGGGCGTACGAGCAGTACTTC | CASSLAQGAYEQYF
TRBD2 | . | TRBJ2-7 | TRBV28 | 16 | TGTGCCAGCAGTTACCCCAGCGGGAGACGTTCCTACGAGCAGTACTTC | CASSYPSGRRSYEQYF
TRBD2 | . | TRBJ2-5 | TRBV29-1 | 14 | TGCAGCGGTGGGACTAGCGGGGAAACGGAGACCCAGTACTTC | CSGGTSGETETQYF
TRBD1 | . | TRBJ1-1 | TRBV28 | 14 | TGTGCCAGCAGTGAGGACAGGGGAAGAACTGAAGCTTTCTTT | CASSEDRGRTEAFF
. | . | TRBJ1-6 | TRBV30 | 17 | TGTGCCTGGAGTGAGGCAGGAACGAGCTCCTATAATTCCCCCCTCCACTTT | CAWSEAGTSSYNSPLHF
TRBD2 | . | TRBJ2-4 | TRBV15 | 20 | TGTGCCACCAGCAGAGGACTCACCGGGACTAAAAATCTAGCCAAAAACATTCAGTACTTC | CATSRGLTGTKNLAKNIQYF
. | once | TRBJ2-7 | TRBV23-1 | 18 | TGCGCCAGCAGTCCAAAGCCCCGCCCGAAGACTCAAACCTACGAGCAGTACTTC | CASSPKPRPKTQTYEQYF
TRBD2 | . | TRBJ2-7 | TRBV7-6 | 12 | TGTGCCAGCAGTCCTAGCGGGCCCGAGCAGTACTTC | CASSPSGPEQYF
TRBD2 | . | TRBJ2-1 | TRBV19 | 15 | TGTGCCAGTAGTGGTAGCGGGAGCCCCTACAATGAGCAGTTCTTC | CASSGSGSPYNEQFF
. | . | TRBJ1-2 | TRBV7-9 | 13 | TGTGCCAGCAGCGCGGGGCAGCGGGATGGCTACACCTTC | CASSAGQRDGYTF
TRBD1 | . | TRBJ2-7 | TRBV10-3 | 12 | TGTGCCATCAGTCGGACAGGGGTTAGTGAGGACTTC | CAISRTGVSEDF
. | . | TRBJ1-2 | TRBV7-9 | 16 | TGTGCCAGCAGCGATCCGTCACCGATACTTAACTATGGCTACACCTTC | CASSDPSPILNYGYTF
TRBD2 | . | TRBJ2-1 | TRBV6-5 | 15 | TGTGCCAGCAGCGAGCAGCGGGATGATCGCGGTGAGCAGTTCTTC | CASSEQRDDRGEQFF
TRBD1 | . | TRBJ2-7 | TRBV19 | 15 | TGTGCCAGTAGTCCACGGGACAGGGGGCGGAACGAGCAGTACTTC | CASSPRDRGRNEQYF
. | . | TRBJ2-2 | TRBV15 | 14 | TGTGCCACCAGCCCCGGACAGAACACCGGGGAGCTGTTTTTT | CATSPGQNTGELFF
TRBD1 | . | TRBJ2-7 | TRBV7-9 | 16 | TGTGCCAGCAGCCCTAACCCGGCGGGACAGGACTACGAGCAGTACTTC | CASSPNPAGQDYEQYF
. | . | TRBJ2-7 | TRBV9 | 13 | TGTGCCAGCAGCCCCAGGGGCTCCTACGAGCAGTACTTC | CASSPRGSYEQYF
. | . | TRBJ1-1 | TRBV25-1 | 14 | TGTGCCAGCAGTGATTCCTCCGAGAGCACTGAAGCTTTCTTT | CASSDSSESTEAFF